Following are 18 T cell receptor beta chains from one sample sequenced in a study of blood T cells in healthy people across ages. Sample-barcoded 5' priming and a J-beta primer mix drove a second PCR of roughly 7 to 11 cycles. In TCRdb, the 5' RACE reads were re-called with MiXCR into one record per CDR3 protein. In the table there are 650,000 to 800,000 distinct CDR3 sequences, approximately 48% of which are singletons. Sequencing was performed on blood. The receptors were gathered from a man in his 60s in good health.

This chain uses TRBV14 with TRBJ1-2; D gene ambiguous. Trimming shortened V by 2 bases and J by 4 bases, and 8 bases separated the two germline ends. CDR3 length: 13 amino acids. Germline loops: CDR1 SGHDN, CDR2 FVKESK. CDR3 coding DNA: TGTGCCAGCAGCCAAAGGATCGGCTATGGCTACACCTTC. Its protein product is CASSQRIGYGYTF.

The V and J genes are TRBV20-1 and TRBJ2-7, with TRBD2 matching over 8 bases. The CDR3 is made up of 16 amino acids. The J segment lost 3 bases and the V segment lost 0 bases, leaving 10 bases of the junction unmatched. In germline, CDR1 is DFQATT, CDR2 SNEGSKA (reference sequence). CDR3 loop: CSARDIAGGIDYEQYF. The CDR3 DNA sequence: TGCAGTGCTAGAGATATCGCGGGGGGAATCGACTACGAGCAGTACTTC.

This clonotype was observed a few times. This rearrangement joins TRBV7-2 to TRBJ1-2; no clear D. V gave up 1 base and J gave up 6 bases, with 12 bases separating them. The germline gives CDR1 SGHTA, CDR2 FQGNSA. There are 14 residues in the CDR3. CDR3 in amino acids: CASSLGGDEDGYTF. The CDR3 DNA is TGTGCCAGCAGCTTAGGCGGGGATGAGGATGGCTACACCTTC.

The chain uses TRBV7-8 and TRBJ1-2, with a tentative D call TRBD1 (5 bases). Germline loops: CDR1 SGHVS, CDR2 FQNEAQ. The CDR3 has 14 residues. V lost 2 bases to trimming and J lost 4 bases, with 11 bases between them. The CDR3 DNA follows: TGTGCCAGCAGCTTAAGTCAGGGAGGCTATGGCTACACCTTC. Translation gives CASSLSQGGYGYTF.

The rearrangement uses TRBV2 and TRBJ1-5, with TRBD1 identical over 8 bases. The CDR3 spans 15 residues. V lost 3 bases, J lost 6 bases, and 7 bases stayed unmatched. Germline V CDR1 and CDR2: SNHLY, FYNNEI. This chain's CDR3 is CASSDGQGAGQPQHF. CDR3 bases: TGTGCCAGCAGTGACGGGCAGGGGGCAGGTCAGCCCCAGCATTTT.

As to this clonotype: This may be a read error, as it is one base from a much larger clone. The V call is TRBV4-3, the J call TRBJ2-5; D perhaps matches TRBD1 (6 bases). CDR3 length equals 14 residues. V lost 0 bases and J 11 bases, leaving 16 bases between the germline ends. Germline V gene data show CDR1 as LGHNA and CDR2 as YSLEER. CDR3: CASSQEQGNTRQYF. The CDR3 nucleotides read TGCGCCAGCAGCCAAGAACAGGGAAATACTAGGCAGTACTTC.

This clonotype was seen more than once but under ten times. V usage is TRBV12-3 or TRBV12-4 and J usage is TRBJ2-3; 9 bases align to TRBD1. This CDR3 comprises 14 residues. Unmatched junction bases numbered 8, after V lost 7 bases and J lost 6 bases. DNA for the CDR3: TGTGCCAGCACCCCGGGACAGGGAGGGGATACGCAGTATTTT. Amino acids: CASTPGQGGDTQYF.

This clonotype has just a few counts. The V and J genes are TRBV6-6 and TRBJ2-1; a weak D match, TRBD1 (6 bases). The germline CDR1 and CDR2 sequences are MNHNY and SVGAGI (reference sequence). Trimming stripped 5 bases from V and 4 bases from J, with 15 bases between. The CDR3 extends over 15 amino acids. The CDR3 loop is CASSNRDTLYNEQFF. The CDR3 DNA reads TGTGCCAGCAGTAACCGGGACACTTTATACAATGAGCAGTTCTTC.

The chain joins TRBV18 to TRBJ2-7, with 7 bases that match TRBD1. Germline assignment: CDR1 KGHSH and CDR2 LQKENI. The ends lost 1 base at V and 3 bases at J; junction bases unmatched: 3. This CDR3 has 14 residues. CDR3 nucleotides: TGTGCCAGCTCACCACGGGGACAGATCTACGAGCAGTACTTC. Amino acids: CASSPRGQIYEQYF.

Only one count was recorded for this clonotype. The chain has TRBV6-2 or TRBV6-3 and TRBJ1-5; TRBD1 matches at 7 bases. There are 17 residues in the CDR3. Per germline, CDR1 MNHEY and CDR2 SVGEGT. V was clipped by 0 bases and J by 1 base; unmatched bases: 6. CDR3 residues: CASSYSTTGTSNQPQHF. DNA for the CDR3: TGTGCCAGCAGTTACTCGACGACAGGGACGAGCAATCAGCCCCAGCATTTT.

The V call is TRBV9, the J call TRBJ2-1, with a weak D call TRBD2 (6 bases). CDR1 is SGDLS and CDR2 is YYNGEE in the germline V gene. Between the trimmed V and J ends, which lost 0 bases and 6 bases, there was a span of 10 bases. This CDR3 has 14 residues. CDR3 bases: TGTGCCAGCAGCGTAGGCTCTAGCGTCAATGAGCAGTTCTTC. Translating it yields CASSVGSSVNEQFF.

V usage is TRBV6-2 or TRBV6-3 and J usage is TRBJ2-7; D remains unclear. V gave up 5 bases and J gave up 3 bases, with 11 bases separating them. Germline CDR1 reads MNHEY; CDR2 reads SVGEGT. There are 13 residues in the CDR3. CDR3 sequence reads: CASSDGRVYEQYF. CDR3 DNA sequence: TGTGCCAGCAGTGATGGACGGGTCTACGAGCAGTACTTC.

V and J are TRBV4-3 and TRBJ2-6; D is uncertain. V lost 0 bases and J lost 1, with 7 bases in between. The CDR3 is 16 amino acids. The germline V gene encodes CDR1 LGHNA and CDR2 YSLEER. CDR3 loop: CASSQEYRSGANVLTF. In nucleotides, the CDR3 is TGCGCCAGCAGCCAAGAATATCGATCTGGGGCCAACGTCCTGACTTTC.

This clonotype was recorded a few times. The chain has TRBV20-1 and TRBJ2-5, with 7 bases identical to TRBD1. V lost 6 bases, J lost 1 base, and 5 bases stayed unmatched. The CDR3 length is 13 residues. Per germline, CDR1 DFQATT and CDR2 SNEGSKA (reference sequence). Here the CDR3 reads CSAGTASQETQYF. In DNA, the CDR3 is TGCAGTGCCGGGACAGCCAGCCAAGAGACCCAGTACTTC.

V usage is TRBV5-1 and J usage is TRBJ2-3, with TRBD2 matching 10 bases. Germline V gives CDR1 SGHRS, CDR2 YFSETQ. CDR3 length: 16 amino acids. The V gene end was trimmed by 0 bases and the J gene end by 4 bases; junction bases not matched to a gene: 5. The CDR3 loop reads CASSLELAGLADTQYF. Written as DNA, the CDR3 is TGCGCCAGCAGCTTGGAACTAGCGGGGTTGGCAGATACGCAGTATTTT.

The chain couples TRBV20-1 to TRBJ1-1, with a weak D call TRBD1 (6 bases). This CDR3 is built from 16 residues. The V end was cut by 0 bases, the J end by 3 bases, with 17 bases between. Germline CDR1 is DFQATT and CDR2 is SNEGSKA (reference sequence). The CDR3 region has the DNA TGCAGTGCTAGAGATCGGACTCAGGGGTGGGACACTGAAGCTTTCTTT. It yields the protein CSARDRTQGWDTEAFF.

This clonotype has ten or more counts. The chain employs TRBV10-1 and TRBJ2-5; weak D call: TRBD2 (5 bases). The CDR3 length is 13 residues. Trimming took off 6 bases at V and 0 bases at J, with 8 bases between the two ends. Germline values: CDR1 WNHNN, CDR2 SYGVQD (reference sequence). In nucleotides, the CDR3 is TGCGCCAGCAGCCTAGCAAACCAAGAGACCCAGTACTTC. It translates to CASSLANQETQYF.

This clonotype was seen more than once but under ten times. CDR3 nucleotides: TGCGCCAGCAGTCAAAACACAGGGGAACGGGGTGAGCAGTTCTTC. This encodes CASSQNTGERGEQFF. The chain employs TRBV5-1 and TRBJ2-1; 7 bases are shared with TRBD1. Germline assignment: CDR1 SGHRS and CDR2 YFSETQ. J was trimmed by 9 bases and V by 5 bases; bases with no gene match: 14. This CDR3 is 15 amino acids long.